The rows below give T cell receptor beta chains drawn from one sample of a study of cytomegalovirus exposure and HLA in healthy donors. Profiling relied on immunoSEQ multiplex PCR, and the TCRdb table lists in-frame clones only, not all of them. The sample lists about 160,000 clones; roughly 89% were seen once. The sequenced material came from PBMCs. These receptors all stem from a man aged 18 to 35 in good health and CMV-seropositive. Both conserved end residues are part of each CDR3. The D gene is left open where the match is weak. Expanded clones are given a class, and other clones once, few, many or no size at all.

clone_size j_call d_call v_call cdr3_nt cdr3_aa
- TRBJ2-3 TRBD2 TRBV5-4 TGTGCCAGCAGCGATGGGACTAGCGGGAGTGGGGCAGATACGCAGTATTTT CASSDGTSGSGADTQYF
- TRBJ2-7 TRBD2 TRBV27 TGTGCCAGCAGGCGGACTAGCGGGGTCTACGAGCAGTACTTC CASRRTSGVYEQYF
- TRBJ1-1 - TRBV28 TGTGCCAGCAGCCACCGGGAGGTCGGCACTGAAGCTTTCTTT CASSHREVGTEAFF
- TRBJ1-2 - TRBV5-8 TGTGCCAGCAGCTTGAGCGAAGTTAACTATGGCTACACCTTC CASSLSEVNYGYTF
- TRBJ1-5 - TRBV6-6 TGTGCCAGCAGTTACGGGACATATCAGCCCCAGCATTTT CASSYGTYQPQHF
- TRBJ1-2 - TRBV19 TGTGCCAGTAGTATAGCCTGGGACTTTAACTATGGCTACACCTTC CASSIAWDFNYGYTF
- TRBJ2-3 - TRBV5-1 TGCGCCAGCAGCCCCTCAGACAGCCCTAACACAGATACGCAGTATTTT CASSPSDSPNTDTQYF
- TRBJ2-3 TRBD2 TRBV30 TGTGCCTGGAGTCTACCTTGGGCTAGCGGGTTAACAGATACGCAGTATTTT CAWSLPWASGLTDTQYF
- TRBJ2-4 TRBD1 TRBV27 TGTGCCAGCAGTTTTTCTAGGACAGGGGGTTCAGCCAAAAACATTCAGTACTTC CASSFSRTGGSAKNIQYF
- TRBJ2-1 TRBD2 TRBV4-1 TGCGCCAGCTGGGGGGTTGCGGGGGGGTACAATGAGCAGTTCTTC CASWGVAGGYNEQFF
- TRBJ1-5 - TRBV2 TGTGCCAGCAGTGAGGTCTTAGAAAAAGCCCAGCATTTT CASSEVLEKAQHF
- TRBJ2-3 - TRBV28 TGTGCCAGCAGTGCACCGGGACACATCACAGATACGCAGTATTTT CASSAPGHITDTQYF
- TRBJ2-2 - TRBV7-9 TGTGCCAGCACCCTCACCGGGGAGCTGTTTTTT CASTLTGELFF
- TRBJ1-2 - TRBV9 TGTGCCAGCAGCGTTTCACAGGGAAAGTATGGCTACACCTTC CASSVSQGKYGYTF
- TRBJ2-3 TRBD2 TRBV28 TGTGCCAGCAGTTTATTCGACTGGGAGCGGGAGGGAGCAGATACGCAGTATTTT CASSLFDWEREGADTQYF
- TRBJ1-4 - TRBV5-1 TGCGCCAGCAGCTTGGCCGGGTGGGAGAATGAAAAACTGTTTTTT CASSLAGWENEKLFF
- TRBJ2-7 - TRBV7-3 TGTGCCAGCAGCTTACCATTGGACAAAGCCTACGAGCAGTACTTC CASSLPLDKAYEQYF
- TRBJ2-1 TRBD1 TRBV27 TGTGCCAGCAGTTTACAACTTCCGGGACAGGACTTATACAATGAGCAGTTCTTC CASSLQLPGQDLYNEQFF
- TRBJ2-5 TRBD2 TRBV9 TGTGCCAGCAGCGTAGCCTTAGCGGGAGGCACAGAGACCCAGTACTTC CASSVALAGGTETQYF
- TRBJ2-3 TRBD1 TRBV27 TGTGCCAGCAGACCGGGACAGGCCACAGATACGCAGTATTTT CASRPGQATDTQYF
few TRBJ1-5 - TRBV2 TGTGCCAGCAGTCCGGAGCATAGCAATCAGCCCCAGCATTTT CASSPEHSNQPQHF
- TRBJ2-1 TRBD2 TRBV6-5 TGTGCCAGCCCCCCGGGACTAGCGGGTAGAGGTGAGCAGTTCTTC CASPPGLAGRGEQFF
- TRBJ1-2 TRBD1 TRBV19 TGTGCCAGTAACTCCGGGACAGGGGCCGCTAACTATGGCTACACCTTC CASNSGTGAANYGYTF
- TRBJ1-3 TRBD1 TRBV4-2 TGTGCCAGCAGCCAAGATCTGGGACAGGGGGCCGGGGACACCATATATTTT CASSQDLGQGAGDTIYF
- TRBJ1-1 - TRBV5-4 TGTGCCAGCAGCTTTGGAGGGAGGAACACTGAAGCTTTCTTT CASSFGGRNTEAFF
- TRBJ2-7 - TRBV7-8 TGTGCCAGCAGCTTCGGATCTAGGGGCTCCTACGAGCAGTACTTC CASSFGSRGSYEQYF
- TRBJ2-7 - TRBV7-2 TGTGCCAGCGTTCGGGAGTCCAGCTCCTACGAGCAGTACTTC CASVRESSSYEQYF
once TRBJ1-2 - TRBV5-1 TGCGCCAGCAGCCCCCCTGGCTTAAGTAACTATGGCTACACCTTC CASSPPGLSNYGYTF
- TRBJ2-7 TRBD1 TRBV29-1 TGCAGCGTCGGGACAGGGCCCCACGAGCAGTACTTC CSVGTGPHEQYF
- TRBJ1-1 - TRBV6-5 TGTGCCAGCAGGCCTCTGGACAAGCGGAACACTGAAGCTTTCTTT CASRPLDKRNTEAFF
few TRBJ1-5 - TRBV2 TGTGCCAGCACGGAGGGTTCGGGTCAGCCCCAGCATTTT CASTEGSGQPQHF
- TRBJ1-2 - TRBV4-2 TGTGCCAGCAGCCAAGATGGAGGGGGGGACTATGGCTACACCTTC CASSQDGGGDYGYTF
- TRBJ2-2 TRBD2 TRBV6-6 TGTGCCAGCAGTTACGGGGCGGGAGGAACCACCGGGGAGCTGTTTTTT CASSYGAGGTTGELFF
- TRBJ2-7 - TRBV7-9 TGTGCCAGCAGCTGGGAGTTACAGGGCCACGAGCAGTACTTC CASSWELQGHEQYF
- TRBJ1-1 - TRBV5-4 TGTGCCAGCAGCTTAAGACAGGACACTGAAGCTTTCTTT CASSLRQDTEAFF
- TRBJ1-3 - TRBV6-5 TGTGCCAGCAGGTCGGGAGGCTCTGGAAACACCATATATTTT CASRSGGSGNTIYF
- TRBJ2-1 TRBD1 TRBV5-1 TGCGCCAGCAGAGGGGGGACAGGGGTCAATGAGCAGTTCTTC CASRGGTGVNEQFF
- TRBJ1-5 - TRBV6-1 TGTGCCAGCACTTTGTATGGGGACACCAATCAGCCCCAGCATTTT CASTLYGDTNQPQHF
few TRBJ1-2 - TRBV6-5 TGTGCCAGCAGAGGCAGGGGCTATGGCTACACCTTC CASRGRGYGYTF
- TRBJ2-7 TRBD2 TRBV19 TGTGCCAGTAGTGCCGGGACTAGATTAGGCAACGAGCAGTACTTC CASSAGTRLGNEQYF
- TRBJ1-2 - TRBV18 TGTGCCAGCTCTAGGATCCTGGGTCAGAAGGCGGGGGGCTACACCTTC CASSRILGQKAGGYTF
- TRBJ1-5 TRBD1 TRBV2 TGTGCCAGCAGAGAAGGACAGGGGCTGGGTCAGCCCCAGCATTTT CASREGQGLGQPQHF
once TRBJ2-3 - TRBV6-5 TGTGCCAGCAGCACCCCCAGGTCCACAGATACGCAGTATTTT CASSTPRSTDTQYF
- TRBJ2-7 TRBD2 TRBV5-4 TGTGCCAGCAGCTCTCGCTCACTAGCGGGCAACACCTACGAGCAGTACTTC CASSSRSLAGNTYEQYF
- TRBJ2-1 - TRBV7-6 TGTGCCAGCAGCACCCCAGGGTCTGAGCAGTTCTTC CASSTPGSEQFF
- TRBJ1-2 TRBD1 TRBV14 TGTGCCAGCAGCCAGACAGGGTCTGGCTACACCTTC CASSQTGSGYTF
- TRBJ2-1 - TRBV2 TGTGCCAGCCGCCCGCACACGGGCTACAATGAGCAGTTCTTC CASRPHTGYNEQFF
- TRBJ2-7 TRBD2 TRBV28 TGTGCCAGCAGTTTAGGGACTAGCGGGAACATTGGGGGCAAGTACTTC CASSLGTSGNIGGKYF
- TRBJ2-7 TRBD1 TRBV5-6 TGTGCCAGCAGCTGGGGGACAGGGGACCACGAGCAGTACTTC CASSWGTGDHEQYF
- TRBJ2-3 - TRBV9 TGTGCCAGCAGCGTAATCGGGAGCACAGGGGCAGATACGCAGTATTTT CASSVIGSTGADTQYF